This entry concerns a single TCR beta chain. The CDR3 has 15 amino acids. Trimming took off 3 bases at V and 2 bases at J, with 10 bases between the two ends. Germline lookup yields CDR1 KGHSH and CDR2 LQKENI. The data were taken from a study of blood T cell repertoires in COVID-19. Repertoires were generated with immunoSEQ multiplex PCR, while TCRdb's copy carries only in-frame clones and drops some. The sample consists of 100,000 to 120,000 clones, approximately 81% of them appearing once. This sequence was found in a man at least 80 years old with acute or convalescent COVID-19. The specimen was peripheral blood. The V and J genes are TRBV18 and TRBJ2-2; no firm D call. In nucleotides, the CDR3 is TGTGCCAGCTCACCCTCAACTACTAACACCGGGGAGCTGTTTTTT. Translation: CASSPSTTNTGELFF.